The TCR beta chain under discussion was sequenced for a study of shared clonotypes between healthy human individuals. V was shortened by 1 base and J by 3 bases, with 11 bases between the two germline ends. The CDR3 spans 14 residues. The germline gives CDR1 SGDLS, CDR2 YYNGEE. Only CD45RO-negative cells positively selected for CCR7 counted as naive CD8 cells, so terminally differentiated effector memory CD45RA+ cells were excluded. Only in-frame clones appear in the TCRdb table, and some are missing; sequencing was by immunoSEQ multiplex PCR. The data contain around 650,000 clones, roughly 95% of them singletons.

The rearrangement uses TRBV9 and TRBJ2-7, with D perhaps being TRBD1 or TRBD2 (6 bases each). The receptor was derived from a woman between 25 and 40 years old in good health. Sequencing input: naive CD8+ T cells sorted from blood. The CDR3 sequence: CASSVRGTDYEQYF. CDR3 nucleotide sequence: TGTGCCAGCAGCGTAAGGGGGACTGACTACGAGCAGTACTTC.